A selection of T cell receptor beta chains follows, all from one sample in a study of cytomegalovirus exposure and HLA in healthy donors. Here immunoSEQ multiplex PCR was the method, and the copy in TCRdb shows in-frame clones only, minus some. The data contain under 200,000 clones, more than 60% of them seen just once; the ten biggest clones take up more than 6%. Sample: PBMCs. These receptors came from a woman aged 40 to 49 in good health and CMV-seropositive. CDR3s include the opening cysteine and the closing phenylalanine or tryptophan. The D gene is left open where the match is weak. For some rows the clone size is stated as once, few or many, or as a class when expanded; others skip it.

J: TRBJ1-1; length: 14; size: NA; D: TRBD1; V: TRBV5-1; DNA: TGCGCCAACAGGGAGGGGGCCGGGAACACTGAAGCTTTCTTT; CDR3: CANREGAGNTEAFF
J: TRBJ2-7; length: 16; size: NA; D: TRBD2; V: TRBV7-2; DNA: TGTGCCAGCAGCTCACGCGGGACTAGCGGGGCCTACGAGCAGTACTTC; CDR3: CASSSRGTSGAYEQYF
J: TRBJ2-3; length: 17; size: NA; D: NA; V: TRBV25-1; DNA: TGTGCCAGCAGCCAAGGGACAACTCGGAAGAGCACAGATACGCAGTATTTT; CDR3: CASSQGTTRKSTDTQYF
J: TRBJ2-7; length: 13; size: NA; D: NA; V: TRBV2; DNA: TGTGCCAGCACCCGAGGCCTCGGTTACGAGCAGTACTTC; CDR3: CASTRGLGYEQYF
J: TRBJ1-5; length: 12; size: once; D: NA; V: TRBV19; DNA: TGTGCCAGTAGTAACATTCCTCAGCCCCAGCATTTT; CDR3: CASSNIPQPQHF
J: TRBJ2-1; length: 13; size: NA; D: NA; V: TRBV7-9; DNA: TGTTCCAGCAGCCAGACAGGGGAGGGTGAGCAGTTCTTC; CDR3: CSSSQTGEGEQFF
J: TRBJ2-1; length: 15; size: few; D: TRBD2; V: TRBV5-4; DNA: TGTGCCAGCAACCTTCCGGGACTAGCAACCAATGAGCAGTTCTTC; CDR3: CASNLPGLATNEQFF
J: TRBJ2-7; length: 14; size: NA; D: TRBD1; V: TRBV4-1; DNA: TGCGCCAGCAGCCTAGGACAGGGGGCCTACGAGCAGTACTTC; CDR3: CASSLGQGAYEQYF
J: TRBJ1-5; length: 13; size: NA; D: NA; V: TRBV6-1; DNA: TGTGCCAGCAGTCCCACCGTGGGGCTGCCCCAGCATTTT; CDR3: CASSPTVGLPQHF
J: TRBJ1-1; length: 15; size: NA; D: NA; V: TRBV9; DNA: TGTGCCAGCAGCCCCCAGATGGGGCAGAACACTGAAGCTTTCTTT; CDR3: CASSPQMGQNTEAFF
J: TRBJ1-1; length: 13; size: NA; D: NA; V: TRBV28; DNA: TGTGCCAGCAGTTTAGACAGCTACACTGAAGCTTTCTTT; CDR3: CASSLDSYTEAFF
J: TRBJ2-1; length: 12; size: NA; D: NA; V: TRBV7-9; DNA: TGTGCCAGCAGCATCTTCCCTAATGAGCAGTTCTTC; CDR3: CASSIFPNEQFF
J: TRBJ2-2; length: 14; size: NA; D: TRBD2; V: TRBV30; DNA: TGTGCCTGGAGCGGGGGGAGAGTTACCGGGGAGCTGTTTTTT; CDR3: CAWSGGRVTGELFF